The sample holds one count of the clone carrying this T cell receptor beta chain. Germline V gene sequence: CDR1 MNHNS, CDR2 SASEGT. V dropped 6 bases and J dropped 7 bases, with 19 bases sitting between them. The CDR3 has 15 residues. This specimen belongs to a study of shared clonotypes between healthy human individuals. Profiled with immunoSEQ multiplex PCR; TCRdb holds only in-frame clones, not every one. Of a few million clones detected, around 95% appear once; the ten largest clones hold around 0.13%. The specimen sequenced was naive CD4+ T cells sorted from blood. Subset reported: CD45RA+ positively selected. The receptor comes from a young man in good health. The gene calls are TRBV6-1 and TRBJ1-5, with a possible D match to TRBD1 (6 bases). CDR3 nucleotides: TGTGCCAGCAGGGTAGATCAGGGGAATCGGCAGCCCCAGCATTTT. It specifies CASRVDQGNRQPQHF.